This TCR beta chain was obtained from a study of CD8 T cells in Susac syndrome. Study-wide points: Regarding the TCR sequencing and HLA analysis, the study admitted that a relatively small number of individuals were involved.

With V trimmed by 6 bases and J by 7 bases, 5 bases remained unmatched. The germline gives CDR1 SQVTM, CDR2 ANQGSEA. There are 12 residues in the CDR3. This clonotype was counted once. Its antigen is as yet unknown. An amount of RNA that ranged from roughly 0.5 to 1 ug was reverse transcribed with random hexamers. One entry per CDR3 protein, called by TCRdb with MiXCR from the immunoSEQ multiplex PCR reads. The table shows some 190,000 distinct CDR3 sequences, with 85% to 95% occurring only once. The sequence derives from a human donor in good health. Sequenced sample: CD4+ T cells from PBMCs. The V gene is TRBV29-1, the J gene TRBJ2-4; 8 bases are shared with TRBD1. The CDR3 protein is CSVETGANIQYF. As DNA, the CDR3 is TGCAGCGTAGAGACAGGGGCGAACATTCAGTACTTC.